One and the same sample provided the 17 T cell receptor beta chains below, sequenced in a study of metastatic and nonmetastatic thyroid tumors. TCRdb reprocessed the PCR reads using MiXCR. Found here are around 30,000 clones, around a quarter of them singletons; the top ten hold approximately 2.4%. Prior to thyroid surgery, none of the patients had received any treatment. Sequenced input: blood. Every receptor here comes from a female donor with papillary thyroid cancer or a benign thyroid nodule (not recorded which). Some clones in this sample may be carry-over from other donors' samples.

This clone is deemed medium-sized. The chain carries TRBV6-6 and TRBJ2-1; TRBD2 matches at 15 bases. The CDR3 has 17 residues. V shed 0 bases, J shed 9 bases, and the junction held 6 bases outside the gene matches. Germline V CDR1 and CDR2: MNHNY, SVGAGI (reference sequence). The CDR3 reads CASSYSGTSGRSSEQFF. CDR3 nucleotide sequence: TGTGCCAGCAGTTACTCCGGGACTAGCGGGAGGTCTAGTGAGCAGTTCTTC.

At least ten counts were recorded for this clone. The CDR3 loop is CASSLSGFTGLATEAFF. CDR3 bases: TGTGCCAGCAGTTTATCGGGGTTTACAGGGTTGGCCACTGAAGCTTTCTTT. This rearrangement joins TRBV27 to TRBJ1-1; perhaps TRBD1 as D (6 bases). CDR3 size: 17 residues. From germline, CDR1 is MNHEY and CDR2 SMNVEV (reference sequence). The V end lost 0 bases, the J end lost 4 bases, and 18 bases lay between the germline ends.

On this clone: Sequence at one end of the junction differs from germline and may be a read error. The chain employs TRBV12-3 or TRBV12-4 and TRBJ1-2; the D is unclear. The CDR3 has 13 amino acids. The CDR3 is CAISSLASYGYSF. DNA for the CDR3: TGTGCCATCAGCTCCCTTGCGTCCTATGGCTACTCCTTC.

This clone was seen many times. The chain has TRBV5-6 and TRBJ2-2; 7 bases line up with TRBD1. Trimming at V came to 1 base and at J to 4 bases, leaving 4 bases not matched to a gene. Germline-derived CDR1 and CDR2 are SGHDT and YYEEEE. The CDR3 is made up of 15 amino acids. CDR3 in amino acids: CASSLLGGSTGELFF. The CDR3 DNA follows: TGTGCCAGCAGCTTGCTAGGGGGCAGCACCGGGGAGCTGTTTTTT.

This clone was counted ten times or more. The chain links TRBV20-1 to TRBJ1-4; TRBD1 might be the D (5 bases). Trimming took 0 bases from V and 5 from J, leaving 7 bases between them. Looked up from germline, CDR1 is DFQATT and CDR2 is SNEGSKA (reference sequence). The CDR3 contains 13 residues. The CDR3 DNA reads TGCAGTGCTAGAGACAGGGAGAATGAAAAACTGTTTTTT. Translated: CSARDRENEKLFF.

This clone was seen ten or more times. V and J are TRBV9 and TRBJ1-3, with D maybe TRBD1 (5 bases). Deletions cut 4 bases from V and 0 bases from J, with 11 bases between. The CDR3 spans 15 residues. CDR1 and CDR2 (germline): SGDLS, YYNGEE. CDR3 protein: CASSTGGGSGNTIYF. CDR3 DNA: TGTGCCAGCAGCACCGGGGGGGGCTCTGGAAACACCATATATTTT.

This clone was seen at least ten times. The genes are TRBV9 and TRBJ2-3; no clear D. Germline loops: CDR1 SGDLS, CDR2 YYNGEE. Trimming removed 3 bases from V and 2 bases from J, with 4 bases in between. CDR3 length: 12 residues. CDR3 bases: TGTGCCAGCAGCGCGCCCACAGATACGCAGTATTTT. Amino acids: CASSAPTDTQYF.

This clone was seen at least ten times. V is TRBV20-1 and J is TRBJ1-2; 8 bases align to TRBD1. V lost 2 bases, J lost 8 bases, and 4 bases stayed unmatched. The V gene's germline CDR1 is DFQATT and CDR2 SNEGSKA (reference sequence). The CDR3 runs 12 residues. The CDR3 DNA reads TGCAGTGCTAGACAGGGGGCGCGGGGCTACACCTTC. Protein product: CSARQGARGYTF.

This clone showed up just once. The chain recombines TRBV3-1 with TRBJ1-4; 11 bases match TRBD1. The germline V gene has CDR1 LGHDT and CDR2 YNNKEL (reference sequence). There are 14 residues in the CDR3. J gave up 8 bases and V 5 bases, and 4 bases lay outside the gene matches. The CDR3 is CASSEGTGGEKLFF. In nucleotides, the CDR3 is TGTGCCAGCAGCGAAGGGACAGGGGGGGAAAAACTGTTTTTT. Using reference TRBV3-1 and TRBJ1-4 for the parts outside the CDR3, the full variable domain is DTAVSQTPKYLVTQMGNDKSIKCEQNLGHDTMYWYKQDSKKFLKIMFSYNNKELIINETVPNRFSPKSPDKAHLNLHINSLELGDSAVYFCASSEGTGGEKLFFGSGTQLSVL.

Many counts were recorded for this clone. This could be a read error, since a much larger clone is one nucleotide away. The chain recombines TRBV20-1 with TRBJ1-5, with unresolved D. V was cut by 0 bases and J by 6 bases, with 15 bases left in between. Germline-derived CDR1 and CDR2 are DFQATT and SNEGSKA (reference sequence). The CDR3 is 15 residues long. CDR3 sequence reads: CSARDTGSPTQPQHF. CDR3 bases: TGCAGTGCTAGAGATACGGGGAGCCCAACTCAGCCCCAGCATTTT.

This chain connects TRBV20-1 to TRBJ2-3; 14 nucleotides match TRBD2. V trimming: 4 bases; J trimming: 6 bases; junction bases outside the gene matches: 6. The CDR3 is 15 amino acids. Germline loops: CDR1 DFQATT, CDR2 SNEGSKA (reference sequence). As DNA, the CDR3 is TGCAGTGCTAAGGGACTAGCGGGAGTGCACGATACGCAGTATTTT. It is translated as CSAKGLAGVHDTQYF.

CDR3 amino acids: CASSLDRASLTYEQYF. CDR3 in DNA: TGTGCCAGCAGCCTAGATCGGGCTAGCTTGACCTACGAGCAGTACTTC. This chain uses TRBV3-1 with TRBJ2-7; perhaps TRBD2 as D (5 bases). V gave up 4 bases and J gave up 2 bases, with 18 bases separating them. Germline assignment: CDR1 LGHDT and CDR2 YNNKEL (reference sequence). The CDR3 is 16 residues long.

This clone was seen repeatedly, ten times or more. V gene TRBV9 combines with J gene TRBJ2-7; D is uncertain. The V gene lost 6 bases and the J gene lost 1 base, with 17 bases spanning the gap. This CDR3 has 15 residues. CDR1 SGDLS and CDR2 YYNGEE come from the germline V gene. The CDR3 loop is CASTAPGRLSYEQYF. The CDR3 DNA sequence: TGTGCCAGCACCGCCCCCGGAAGGCTATCCTACGAGCAGTACTTC.

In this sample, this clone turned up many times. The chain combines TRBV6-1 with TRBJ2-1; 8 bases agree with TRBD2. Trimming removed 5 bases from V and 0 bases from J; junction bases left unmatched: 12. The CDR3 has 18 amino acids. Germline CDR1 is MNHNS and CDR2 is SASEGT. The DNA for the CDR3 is TGTGCCAGCAGTTTAGCGGGACGGGGATCGAGCTCCTACAATGAGCAGTTCTTC. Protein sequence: CASSLAGRGSSSYNEQFF.

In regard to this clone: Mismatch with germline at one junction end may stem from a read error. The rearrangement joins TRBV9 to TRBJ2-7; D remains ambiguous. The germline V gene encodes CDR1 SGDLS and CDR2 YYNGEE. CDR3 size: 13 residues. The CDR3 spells CASIVGRSYEQYF. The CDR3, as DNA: TGCGCCAGCATCGTAGGGCGGTCCTACGAGCAGTACTTC.

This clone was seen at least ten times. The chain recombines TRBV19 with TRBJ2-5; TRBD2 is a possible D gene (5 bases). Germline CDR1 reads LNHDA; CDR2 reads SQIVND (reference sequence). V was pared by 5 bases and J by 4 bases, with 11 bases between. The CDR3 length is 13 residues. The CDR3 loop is CASSARGVETQYF. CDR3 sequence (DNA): TGTGCCAGTAGTGCCCGGGGAGTAGAGACCCAGTACTTC. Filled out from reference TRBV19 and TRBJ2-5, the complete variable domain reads DGGITQSPKYLFRKEGQNVTLSCEQNLNHDAMYWYRQDPGQGLRLIYYSQIVNDFQKGDIAEGYSVSREKKESFPLTVTSAQKNPTAFYLCASSARGVETQYFGPGTRLLVL.

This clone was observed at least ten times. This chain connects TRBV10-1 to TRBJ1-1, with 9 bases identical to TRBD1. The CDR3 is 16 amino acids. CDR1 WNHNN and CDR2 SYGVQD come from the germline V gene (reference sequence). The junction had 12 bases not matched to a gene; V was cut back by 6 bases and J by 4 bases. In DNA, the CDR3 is TGCGCCAGCAGCAAAGTGAACAGGGGGCCTGGCACTGAAGCTTTCTTT. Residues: CASSKVNRGPGTEAFF.